This T cell receptor beta chain derives from a study of OX40 agonist ivuxolimab in advanced cancers. The overall study: At doses from 0.01 to 10 mg/kg, patients were given intravenous ivuxolimab every 2 weeks. Study outcomes and limitations: Clonal expansion from baseline to week 6 occurred in both CD4+ and CD8+ T cells.

With regard to this clone: Its specificity is not known.

Using immunoSEQ multiplex PCR, the repertoire was profiled, and TCRdb retains in-frame clones only, with some absent. The sample lists roughly 40,000 clones; around 90% were seen once. The CDR3 loop spans 13 amino acids. Germline V gene sequence: CDR1 GTSNPN, CDR2 SVGIG (reference sequence). After removal of 7 bases from V and 6 bases from J, the junction contained 5 bases not matched to a gene. Blood sampling was done at baseline, cycle 4 day 1, and cycle 7 day 1. The V call is TRBV30, the J call TRBJ1-6, with TRBD1 matching 8 bases. The source was CD4+ or CD8+ T cells sorted from blood, collected in a trial of the OX40 agonist ivuxolimab. This receptor was identified in an adult with an advanced solid tumor such as melanoma, head and neck, liver or kidney cancer. CDR3 sequence: CAFWTGINSPLHF. As DNA, the CDR3 is TGTGCCTTTTGGACAGGGATTAATTCACCCCTCCACTTT.